One and the same sample provided the 8 T cell receptor beta chains below, sequenced in a study of OX40 agonist ivuxolimab in advanced cancers. Data came from immunoSEQ multiplex PCR; TCRdb stores just in-frame clones and leaves some out. The repertoire has about 98,000 clones, 93% of them found once; the top ten carry roughly 0.27%. The sequenced sample was CD4+ or CD8+ T cells sorted from blood, obtained in a trial of the OX40 agonist ivuxolimab. The receptors originated from an adult with an advanced solid tumor such as melanoma, head and neck, liver or kidney cancer.

This clone was detected only once. The chain links TRBV30 to TRBJ1-1; D call uncertain. From germline, CDR1 is GTSNPN and CDR2 SVGIG (reference sequence). V was pared by 1 base and J by 2 bases, with 5 bases between. The CDR3 covers 12 residues. This chain's CDR3 is CAWSAPNTEAFF. In nucleotides, the CDR3 is TGTGCCTGGAGTGCGCCTAACACTGAAGCTTTCTTT. Full variable domain (rest looked up from reference TRBV30 and TRBJ1-1): SQTIHQWPATLVQPVGSPLSLECTVEGTSNPNLYWYRQAAGRGLQLLFYSVGIGQISSEVPQNLSASRPQDRQFILSSKKLLLSDSGFYLCAWSAPNTEAFFGQGTRLTVV.

The J gene is TRBJ2-5, the V gene TRBV6-5; TRBD1 agrees at 7 bases. Per germline, CDR1 MNHEY and CDR2 SVGAGI. The CDR3 has 15 amino acids. The V and J ends lost 1 base and 5 bases, in that order; junction bases with no gene match: 7. The CDR3 DNA is TGTGCCAGCAGTTACTACGGGACAGTCGGCGAGACCCAGTACTTC. It is translated as CASSYYGTVGETQYF.

The chain has TRBV28 and TRBJ1-2, with TRBD1 matching 10 bases. Germline-derived CDR1 and CDR2 are MDHEN and SYDVKM. The V gene end was trimmed by 5 bases and the J gene end by 5 bases; junction bases not matched to a gene: 8. The CDR3 spans 15 residues. CDR3 loop: CASSIRQGARYGYTF. In DNA, the CDR3 is TGTGCCAGCAGTATAAGACAGGGGGCACGGTATGGCTACACCTTC.

The table lists this clone with a count of one. The rearrangement uses TRBV6-6 and TRBJ1-2; TRBD1 agrees at 10 bases. There are 15 residues in the CDR3. V was pared by 2 bases and J by 2 bases, with 2 bases of the junction left unmatched. CDR1 is MNHNY and CDR2 is SVGAGI in the germline V gene (reference sequence). The CDR3 protein is CASSYGTGVNYGYTF. The CDR3 nucleotides are TGTGCCAGCAGTTACGGGACAGGGGTAAACTATGGCTACACCTTC.

The CDR3 DNA follows: TGTGCCAGCAGTTACCCCATTTCGACGGAGAGAACCTACGAGCAGTACTTC. It translates to CASSYPISTERTYEQYF. This rearrangement joins TRBV28 to TRBJ2-7; unclear D gene. Germline CDR1 MDHEN, CDR2 SYDVKM. There are 17 residues in the CDR3. Trimming took 4 bases from V and 2 from J, leaving 21 bases between them.

V and J are TRBV2 and TRBJ1-5; 8 nucleotides align to TRBD1. CDR1 SNHLY and CDR2 FYNNEI come from the germline V gene. Germline trimming cut 7 bases from V and 4 bases from J; bases unmatched to any gene: 3. The CDR3 sequence is 13 residues long. In DNA, the CDR3 is TGTGCCAGCACTCGACAGGGGAATCAGCCCCAGCATTTT. As protein: CASTRQGNQPQHF.

The chain carries TRBV5-8 and TRBJ2-1; 11 bases are shared with TRBD2. J gave up 4 bases and V 6 bases, and 6 bases lay outside the gene matches. This CDR3 comprises 15 residues. Germline lookup yields CDR1 SGHTS and CDR2 YDEGEE. CDR3 nucleotides: TGTGCCAGCACCCCGGGACTAGCGGTTTACAATGAGCAGTTCTTC. Translating gives CASTPGLAVYNEQFF.

This chain links TRBV4-2 with TRBJ1-5; 8 bases agree with TRBD1. This CDR3 comprises 18 residues. V lost 0 bases to trimming and J lost 5 bases; unmatched junction nucleotides: 12. Looked up from germline, CDR1 is LGHNA and CDR2 is YNFKEQ. The CDR3 loop reads CASSQDKDRVALYQPQHF. Written as DNA, the CDR3 is TGTGCCAGCAGCCAAGATAAGGACAGGGTTGCCCTTTATCAGCCCCAGCATTTT.